The entry below gives a single T cell receptor beta chain sequence along with its context. This entry belongs to a study of blood T cell repertoires in COVID-19. Study context: PBMCs, B-cell-depleted T cells, or T cells provided the cDNA or gDNA that made up the material.

In germline, CDR1 is SGHAT, CDR2 FQNNGV. The CDR3 is 16 amino acids. The germline V and J ends were trimmed by 3 bases and 4 bases, with 15 bases remaining between them. Profiled with immunoSEQ multiplex PCR; TCRdb holds only in-frame clones, not every one. The sample records about 440,000 clones, around 89% being singletons. Enrolment of Seattle patients took place during active infection, and they were followed longitudinally. This clonotype was obtained from a woman between 50 and 59 years old with COVID-19, enrolled during active disease. Sample: peripheral blood. This chain joins TRBV11-2 and TRBJ2-2; weak D call: TRBD1 (6 bases). DNA of the CDR3: TGTGCCAGCAGCTTGTCTTCTGGGGGCTTCACCGGGGAGCTGTTTTTT. It translates to CASSLSSGGFTGELFF.